This TCR beta chain comes out of a study of blood T cells in healthy people across ages. Findings and limits, study-wide: Measured against age, TCR beta diversity per million T cells decreased in a roughly linear manner.

Worth noting for this clonotype: Its specificity is unknown.

Germline CDR1 and CDR2: LGHNA and YSLEER. Trimming stripped 0 bases from V and 0 bases from J, with 21 bases between. This CDR3 spans 21 amino acids. Alongside a J-beta primer mix, a sample-barcoded 5' primer served in a second PCR lasting about 7 to 12 cycles. From the 5' RACE reads, TCRdb called clonotypes with MiXCR, one entry per CDR3 protein. The sample lists around 2 million distinct CDR3 sequences; approximately 39% were seen once. The V call is TRBV4-3, the J call TRBJ2-6; D is possibly TRBD1 (6 bases). What was sequenced was blood. This receptor was taken from a human donor in good health. CDR3 DNA sequence: TGCGCCAGCAGCCAAGAGGAGAGGCCGGGACACCTGCTCTCTGGGGCCAACGTCCTGACTTTC. It specifies CASSQEERPGHLLSGANVLTF.